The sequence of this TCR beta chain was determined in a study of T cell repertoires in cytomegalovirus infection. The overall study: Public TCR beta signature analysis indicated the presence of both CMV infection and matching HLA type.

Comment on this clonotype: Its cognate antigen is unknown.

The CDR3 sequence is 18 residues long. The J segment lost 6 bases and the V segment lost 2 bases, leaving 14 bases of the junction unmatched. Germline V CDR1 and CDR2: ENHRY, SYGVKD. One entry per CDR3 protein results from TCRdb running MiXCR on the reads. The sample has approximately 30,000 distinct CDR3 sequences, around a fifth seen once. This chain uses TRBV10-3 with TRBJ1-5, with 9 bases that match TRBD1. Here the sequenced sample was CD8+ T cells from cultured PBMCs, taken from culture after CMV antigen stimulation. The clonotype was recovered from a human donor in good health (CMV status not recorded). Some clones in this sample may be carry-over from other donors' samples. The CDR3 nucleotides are TGTGCCATCAGTGAGCCAGCTTCCGGGACAGGGCGAGGTCAGCCCCAGCATTTT. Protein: CAISEPASGTGRGQPQHF.